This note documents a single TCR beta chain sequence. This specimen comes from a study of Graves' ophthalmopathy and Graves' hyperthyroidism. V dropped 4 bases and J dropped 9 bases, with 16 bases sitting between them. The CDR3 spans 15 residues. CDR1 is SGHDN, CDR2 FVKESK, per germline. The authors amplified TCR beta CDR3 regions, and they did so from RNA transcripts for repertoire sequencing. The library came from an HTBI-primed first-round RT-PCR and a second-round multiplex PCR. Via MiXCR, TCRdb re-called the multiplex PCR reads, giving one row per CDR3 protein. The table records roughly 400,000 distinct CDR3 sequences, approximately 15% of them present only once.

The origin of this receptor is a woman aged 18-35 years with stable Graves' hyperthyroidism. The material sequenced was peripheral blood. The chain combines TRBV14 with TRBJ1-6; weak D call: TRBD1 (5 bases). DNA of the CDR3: TGTGCCAGCAGCCGCGGGGGATGGTACACTTCACCCCTCCACTTT. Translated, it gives CASSRGGWYTSPLHF.